Shown below are 29 T cell receptor beta chains from a single sample sequenced in a study of a mutant IDH1 vaccine in newly diagnosed glioma. Specified time point: baseline, week 1 (first vaccination visit). The sample's treatment: pre-vaccination baseline after standard-of-care therapy. Repertoires were generated with immunoSEQ multiplex PCR, while TCRdb's copy carries only in-frame clones and drops some. Seen here are over 80,000 clones, roughly 89% observed once, and the top ten hold roughly 0.6%. Source: PBMCs, taken from a glioma patient treated with radiotherapy, temozolomide or both. These receptors were obtained from a woman in her 50s with glioma.

The rearrangement links TRBV19 to TRBJ2-5; TRBD1 is a possible D gene (5 bases). The J call is uncertain, as TRBJ2-7 better fits the DNA end. CDR3 length equals 15 residues. Germline-derived CDR1 and CDR2 are LNHDA and SQIVND (reference sequence). Here the CDR3 DNA reads TGTGCCAGTAGCTCCCAGGGATCCCTCTCCTACGAGCAGTACTTC. Encoded protein: CASSSQGSLSYEQYF.

V and J are TRBV27 and TRBJ2-2, with a possible D match to TRBD1 (6 bases). Between the trimmed V and J ends, which lost 6 bases and 3 bases, there was a span of 20 bases. The germline V gene encodes CDR1 MNHEY and CDR2 SMNVEV (reference sequence). This CDR3 comprises 17 residues. The DNA of the CDR3 is TGTGCCAGCAGCCCCCGACCGACAGGATATTACACCGGGGAGCTGTTTTTT. It codes for CASSPRPTGYYTGELFF.

The V call is TRBV2, the J call TRBJ2-1, with D perhaps TRBD2 (6 bases). CDR1 and CDR2 (germline): SNHLY, FYNNEI. This CDR3 spans 11 amino acids. The ends were cut back, 8 bases at V and 8 bases at J, with 10 bases in the middle. The CDR3 here is CASELAHEQFF. The CDR3 nucleotides are TGTGCCAGCGAACTAGCCCATGAGCAGTTCTTC.

The CDR3 loop is CASSPGTVNTDTQYF. The CDR3 region has the DNA TGTGCCAGCTCACCAGGGACAGTTAACACAGATACGCAGTATTTT. The chain is built from TRBV18 and TRBJ2-3; 7 bases fit TRBD1. CDR3 length: 15 amino acids. The J segment lost 2 bases and the V segment lost 2 bases, leaving 4 bases of the junction unmatched. Germline V CDR1 and CDR2: KGHSH, LQKENI.

The chain is built from TRBV5-1 and TRBJ2-1; possible D gene TRBD2, 5 bases. The CDR3 runs 12 residues. V lost 4 bases to trimming and J lost 14 bases, with 16 bases between them. Germline V gene data show CDR1 as SGHRS and CDR2 as YFSETQ. The CDR3 loop reads CASSPREGIKFF. CDR3 coding DNA: TGCGCCAGCAGCCCCCGCGAGGGAATAAAGTTCTTC.

This clone was found once. The chain is built from TRBV6-6 and TRBJ2-7; TRBD2 aligns across 10 bases. CDR3 size: 13 residues. The germline V gene has CDR1 MNHNY and CDR2 SVGAGI (reference sequence). V was pared by 6 bases and J by 3 bases, with 2 bases of the junction left unmatched. The CDR3 bases are TGTGCCAGCAGACTAGCGGGGATCTACGAGCAGTACTTC. Its translation is CASRLAGIYEQYF.

This clone was picked up one time. The V and J genes are TRBV30 and TRBJ2-7; D unresolved. The V and J ends lost 2 bases and 1 base respectively, with 9 bases between them. Germline lookup yields CDR1 GTSNPN and CDR2 SVGIG (reference sequence). This CDR3 spans 13 amino acids. This CDR3 is CAWSYATSYEQYF. The CDR3 DNA reads as TGTGCCTGGAGTTATGCAACTTCCTACGAGCAGTACTTC.

The CDR3 bases are TGCGCCAGCAGGGACTCCCAAGAGACCCAGTACTTC. It specifies CASRDSQETQYF. J is TRBJ2-5 and V is TRBV5-1; TRBD2 is a possible D gene (5 bases). The CDR3 is made up of 12 amino acids. Germline lookup yields CDR1 SGHRS and CDR2 YFSETQ. The germline V and J ends were trimmed by 5 bases and 1 base, with 6 bases remaining between them.

The V call is TRBV7-9, the J call TRBJ2-5; TRBD2 aligns across 11 bases. CDR1 and CDR2 (germline): SEHNR, FQNEAQ (reference sequence). With 5 bases clipped from V and 1 base from J, the junction kept 6 bases outside the gene matches. This CDR3 is 16 amino acids long. CDR3 residues: CASSPIAGGFQETQYF. CDR3 coding DNA: TGTGCCAGCAGCCCTATAGCGGGAGGGTTCCAAGAGACCCAGTACTTC. Based on the CDR3 plus reference TRBV7-9 and TRBJ2-5, the full variable domain is DTGVSQNPRHKITKRGQNVTFRCDPISEHNRLYWYRQTLGQGPEFLTYFQNEAQLEKSRLLSDRFSAERPKGSFSTLEIQRTEQGDSAMYLCASSPIAGGFQETQYFGPGTRLLVL.

This clone has a handful of counts. The V gene is TRBV4-2, the J gene TRBJ1-4; possible D gene TRBD1, 5 bases. The CDR3 spans 18 residues. Germline V gives CDR1 LGHNA, CDR2 YNFKEQ. V lost 4 bases, J lost 0 bases, and 18 bases lay in between. The DNA of the CDR3 is TGTGCCAGCAGCCCACAGGATTTAACCCTTGCAACTAATGAAAAACTGTTTTTT. Translation gives CASSPQDLTLATNEKLFF.

This clone occurred once. CDR3 protein: CSARVRETQYF. In DNA, the CDR3 is TGCAGTGCTAGGGTTCGCGAGACCCAGTACTTC. The genes are TRBV20-1 and TRBJ2-5; no clear D. CDR3 length: 11 residues. Germline V gene data show CDR1 as DFQATT and CDR2 as SNEGSKA (reference sequence). Trimming removed 3 bases from V and 5 bases from J, with 7 bases in between.

This sequence joins TRBV5-1 and TRBJ1-4; TRBD1 matches at 7 bases. The junction had 7 bases not matched to a gene; V was cut back by 4 bases and J by 4 bases. Germline CDR1 is SGHRS and CDR2 is YFSETQ. This CDR3 has 15 amino acids. The CDR3: CASSLRQGINEKLFF. The CDR3 DNA follows: TGCGCCAGCAGCCTTCGACAGGGCATTAATGAAAAACTGTTTTTT.

The chain employs TRBV7-8 and TRBJ2-7; 8 positions match TRBD1. The CDR3 extends over 14 amino acids. V shed 5 bases and J 2 bases; nucleotides not matched to a gene: 5. Per germline, CDR1 SGHVS and CDR2 FQNEAQ. CDR3: CASSPGQGPYEQYF. The CDR3 DNA sequence: TGTGCCAGCAGCCCAGGACAGGGACCCTACGAGCAGTACTTC.

The V gene is TRBV28, the J gene TRBJ2-7, with 10 bases lining up with TRBD1. This CDR3 has 15 amino acids. The V segment lost 3 bases and the J segment 7 bases; nucleotides outside the gene matches: 9. CDR1 is MDHEN and CDR2 is SYDVKM in the germline V gene. The CDR3: CASSFTGTGVEEQYF. The CDR3 DNA reads as TGTGCCAGCAGTTTCACTGGGACAGGGGTGGAGGAGCAGTACTTC.

The chain is built from TRBV6-5 and TRBJ1-1, with TRBD1 as a possible D gene (5 bases). Trimming shortened V by 6 bases and J by 5 bases, and 13 bases separated the two germline ends. Germline V lookup: CDR1 MNHEY, CDR2 SVGAGI. This CDR3 has 13 amino acids. The CDR3 DNA reads as TGTGCCAGCAGCCCACAGGTGCGGACTGAAGCTTTCTTT. Encoded protein: CASSPQVRTEAFF.

This sequence joins TRBV6-5 and TRBJ1-2, with D perhaps TRBD1 (6 bases). CDR3 length: 14 amino acids. Trimming stripped 0 bases from V and 4 bases from J, with 9 bases between. CDR1 MNHEY and CDR2 SVGAGI come from the germline V gene. The CDR3 here is CASSYSGQIYGYTF. The CDR3 bases are TGTGCCAGCAGTTACTCTGGACAGATCTATGGCTACACCTTC.

V is TRBV2 and J is TRBJ1-2; no firm D call. Trimming removed 5 bases at V and 1 base at J, with 8 bases between. In germline, CDR1 is SNHLY, CDR2 FYNNEI. CDR3 length: 13 amino acids. The CDR3 sequence: CASSSQVNYGYTF. CDR3 DNA: TGTGCCAGCAGTTCCCAGGTTAACTATGGCTACACCTTC.

This chain links TRBV30 with TRBJ1-5; D gene ambiguous. This CDR3 comprises 14 residues. Germline V gene sequence: CDR1 GTSNPN, CDR2 SVGIG (reference sequence). Trimming cost V 5 bases and J 4 bases, with 15 bases left between them. The CDR3 is CAWAAGRANQPQHF. In DNA form, the CDR3 reads TGTGCCTGGGCTGCAGGACGAGCTAATCAGCCCCAGCATTTT.

This clone was picked up one time. The rearrangement links TRBV6-1 to TRBJ2-7; D may be TRBD2 (6 bases). Between the trimmed V and J ends, which lost 3 bases and 3 bases, there was a span of 15 bases. The CDR3 sequence is 15 residues long. Per the germline V gene, CDR1 is MNHNS and CDR2 is SASEGT. The CDR3 sequence is CASSDREEGYYEQYF. The DNA of the CDR3 is TGTGCCAGCAGTGATAGGGAGGAGGGCTACTACGAGCAGTACTTC.

The chain carries TRBV4-1 and TRBJ2-5; 7 bases align to TRBD2. The CDR3 is 17 amino acids. CDR1 is MGHRA, CDR2 YSYEKL, per germline. Trimming removed 5 bases from V and 4 bases from J; junction bases left unmatched: 16. The CDR3 is CASSYLVERDVGETQYF. Written as DNA, the CDR3 is TGCGCCAGCAGCTATCTCGTTGAGCGGGACGTGGGAGAGACCCAGTACTTC.

The J gene is TRBJ2-5, the V gene TRBV2; D gene uncertain. The germline V gene encodes CDR1 SNHLY and CDR2 FYNNEI. The CDR3 length is 12 residues. V lost 1 base, J lost 2 bases, and 2 bases lay in between. CDR3 amino acids: CASSEGQETQYF. CDR3 coding DNA: TGTGCCAGCAGTGAAGGGCAAGAGACCCAGTACTTC.

The chain recombines TRBV28 with TRBJ2-1; D is undetermined. Germline V gene sequence: CDR1 MDHEN, CDR2 SYDVKM. This CDR3 spans 14 amino acids. V was cut by 0 bases and J by 7 bases, with 10 bases left in between. Written as DNA, the CDR3 is TGTGCCAGCAGTTTATGGGGCTACCAGAATGAGCAGTTCTTC. Translated, it gives CASSLWGYQNEQFF.

The CDR3 sequence is CASGTDLFGDGYTF. DNA of the CDR3: TGTGCTAGTGGTACGGACCTTTTTGGGGATGGCTACACCTTC. The chain has TRBV12-5 and TRBJ1-2, with no clear D. Germline values: CDR1 LGHNT, CDR2 FRNRAP. Trimming took off 5 bases at V and 6 bases at J, with 16 bases between the two ends. This CDR3 region has 14 residues. Supplemented by reference TRBV12-5 and TRBJ1-2, the full variable domain reads DARVTQTPRHKVTEMGQEVTMRCQPILGHNTVFWYRQTMMQGLELLAYFRNRAPLDDSGMPKDRFSAEMPDATLATLKIQPSEPRDSAVYFCASGTDLFGDGYTFGSGTRLTVV.

The V gene is TRBV28, the J gene TRBJ2-1; 7 bases line up with TRBD2. Per germline, CDR1 MDHEN and CDR2 SYDVKM. V gave up 0 bases and J gave up 3 bases; unmatched junction bases: 5. This CDR3 has 16 residues. In DNA form, the CDR3 reads TGTGCCAGCAGTTTATGGGCGGGAGAAAGCTACAATGAGCAGTTCTTC. It yields the protein CASSLWAGESYNEQFF. Complete variable domain (other parts from reference TRBV28 and TRBJ2-1): DVKVTQSSRYLVKRTGEKVFLECVQDMDHENMFWYRQDPGLGLRLIYFSYDVKMKEKGDIPEGYSVSREKKERFSLILESASTNQTSMYLCASSLWAGESYNEQFFGPGTRLTVL.

V gene TRBV9 combines with J gene TRBJ2-3; D is possibly TRBD2 (6 bases). This CDR3 has 15 amino acids. V lost 0 bases and J 3 bases, leaving 11 bases between the germline ends. Germline CDR1 is SGDLS and CDR2 is YYNGEE. Here the CDR3 reads CASSVGGGRTDTQYF. CDR3 in DNA: TGTGCCAGCAGCGTAGGTGGGGGGAGAACAGATACGCAGTATTTT. The full variable domain, its missing parts supplied by reference TRBV9 and TRBJ2-3, is DSGVTQTPKHLITATGQRVTLRCSPRSGDLSVYWYQQSLDQGLQFLIQYYNGEERAKGNILERFSAQQFPDLHSELNLSSLELGDSALYFCASSVGGGRTDTQYFGPGTRLTVL.

The V gene is TRBV2, the J gene TRBJ2-6; D uncertain. Trimming pared 3 bases from V and 1 base from J, leaving 4 bases between. CDR1 is SNHLY, CDR2 FYNNEI, per germline. This CDR3 contains 14 residues. The CDR3 nucleotides are TGTGCCAGCAGTGAGCTTTCTGGGGCCAACGTCCTGACTTTC. Translated: CASSELSGANVLTF.

V gene TRBV6-6 combines with J gene TRBJ1-5; no clear D gene. From germline, CDR1 is MNHNY and CDR2 SVGAGI (reference sequence). The ends were cut back, 2 bases at V and 0 bases at J, with 5 bases in the middle. There are 14 residues in the CDR3. The CDR3: CASSYRNSNQPQHF. The CDR3 DNA sequence: TGTGCCAGCAGTTACCGGAATAGCAATCAGCCCCAGCATTTT.

The chain is built from TRBV27 and TRBJ2-7; 9 nucleotides agree with TRBD1. The trim removed 2 bases at V and 2 bases at J, leaving 4 bases unmatched. The CDR3 spans 15 residues. Per the germline V gene, CDR1 is MNHEY and CDR2 is SMNVEV (reference sequence). CDR3 sequence: CASSLRGQGTYEQYF. CDR3 coding DNA: TGTGCCAGCAGTTTAAGGGGACAGGGCACCTACGAGCAGTACTTC.

This chain links TRBV28 with TRBJ1-6; D unresolved. From germline, CDR1 is MDHEN and CDR2 SYDVKM. The CDR3 is made up of 15 amino acids. V was pared by 1 base and J by 3 bases, with 7 bases between. CDR3 sequence (DNA): TGTGCCAGCAGTTTATCTCAGCACTATAATTCACCCCTCCACTTT. Residues: CASSLSQHYNSPLHF.